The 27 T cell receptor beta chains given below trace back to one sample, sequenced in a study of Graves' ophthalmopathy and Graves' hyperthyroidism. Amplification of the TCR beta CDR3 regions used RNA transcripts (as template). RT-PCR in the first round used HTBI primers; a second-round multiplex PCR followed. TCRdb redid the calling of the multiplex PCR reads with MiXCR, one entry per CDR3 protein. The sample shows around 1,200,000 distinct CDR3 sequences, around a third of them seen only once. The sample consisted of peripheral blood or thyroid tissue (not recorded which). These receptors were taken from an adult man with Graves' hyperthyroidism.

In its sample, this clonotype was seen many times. CDR3 loop: CASSDAGVNEKLFF. DNA of the CDR3: TGTGCCAGCAGTGATGCTGGAGTAAATGAAAAACTGTTTTTT. The chain links TRBV2 to TRBJ1-4; D unresolved. Germline V gene data show CDR1 as SNHLY and CDR2 as FYNNEI. The CDR3 is 14 amino acids. Trimming pared 3 bases from V and 5 bases from J, leaving 10 bases between.

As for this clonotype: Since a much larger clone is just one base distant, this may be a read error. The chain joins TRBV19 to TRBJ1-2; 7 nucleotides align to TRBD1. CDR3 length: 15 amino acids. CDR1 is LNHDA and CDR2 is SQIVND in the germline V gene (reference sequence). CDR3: CASSTGTANNYGYSF. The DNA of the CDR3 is TGTGCCAGTAGTACCGGGACAGCAAATAACTATGGCTACAGCTTC. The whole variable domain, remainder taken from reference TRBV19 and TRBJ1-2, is DGGITQSPKYLFRKEGQNVTLSCEQNLNHDAMYWYRQDPGQGLRLIYYSQIVNDFQKGDIAEGYSVSREKKESFPLTVTSAQKNPTAFYLCASSTGTANNYGYSFGSGTRLTVV.

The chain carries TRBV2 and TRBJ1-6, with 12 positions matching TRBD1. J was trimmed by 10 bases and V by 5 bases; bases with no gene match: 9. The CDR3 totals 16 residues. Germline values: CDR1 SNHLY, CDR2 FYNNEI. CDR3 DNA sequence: TGTGCCAGCAGTTCCGGGACAGGGGGCTTCCAGTCACCCCTCCACTTT. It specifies CASSSGTGGFQSPLHF.

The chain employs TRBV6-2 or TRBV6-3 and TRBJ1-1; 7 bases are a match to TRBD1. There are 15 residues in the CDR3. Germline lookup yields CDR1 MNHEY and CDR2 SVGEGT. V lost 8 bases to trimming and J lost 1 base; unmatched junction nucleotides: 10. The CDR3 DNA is TGTGCCAGCTCCCGGGACAGTCCTGCGAACACTGAAGCTTTCTTT. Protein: CASSRDSPANTEAFF.

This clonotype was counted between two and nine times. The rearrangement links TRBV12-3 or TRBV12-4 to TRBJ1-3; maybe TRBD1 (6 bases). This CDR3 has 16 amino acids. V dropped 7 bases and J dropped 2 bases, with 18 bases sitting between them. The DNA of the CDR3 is TGTGCCAGCATCCCTGGCTGGGGGGCTACTGGAAACACCATATATTTT. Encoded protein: CASIPGWGATGNTIYF.

CDR3 sequence reads: CSFLSGRAGQETQYF. CDR3 coding DNA: TGCAGTTTCCTTAGCGGGAGGGCGGGGCAAGAGACCCAGTACTTC. The chain has TRBV20-1 and TRBJ2-5; 11 bases agree with TRBD2. Trimming removed 8 bases from V and 2 bases from J; junction bases left unmatched: 10. Germline values: CDR1 DFQATT, CDR2 SNEGSKA (reference sequence). The CDR3 spans 15 residues.

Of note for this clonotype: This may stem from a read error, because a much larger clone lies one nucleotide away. The CDR3 DNA reads as TGTGCCAGCAGCTCAACATCTTTCCCCCTCCACTTT. It is translated as CASSSTSFPLHF. The rearrangement uses TRBV10-3 and TRBJ1-6; D unresolved. V dropped 10 bases and J dropped 13 bases, with 17 bases sitting between them. Germline V lookup: CDR1 ENHRY, CDR2 SYGVKD. CDR3 length: 12 amino acids.

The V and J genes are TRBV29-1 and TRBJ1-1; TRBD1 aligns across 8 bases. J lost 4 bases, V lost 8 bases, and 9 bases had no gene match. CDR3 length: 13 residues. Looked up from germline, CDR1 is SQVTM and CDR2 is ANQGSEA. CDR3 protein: CSLQGARGTEAFF. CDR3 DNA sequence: TGCAGCTTGCAGGGGGCTCGTGGCACTGAAGCTTTCTTT.

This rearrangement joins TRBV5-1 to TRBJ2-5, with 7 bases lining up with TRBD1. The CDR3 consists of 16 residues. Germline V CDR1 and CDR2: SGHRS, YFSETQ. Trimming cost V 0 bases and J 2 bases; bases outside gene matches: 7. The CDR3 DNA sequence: TGCGCCAGCAGCTTGGCACCTCCGGGACAGCAAGAGACCCAGTACTTC. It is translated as CASSLAPPGQQETQYF.

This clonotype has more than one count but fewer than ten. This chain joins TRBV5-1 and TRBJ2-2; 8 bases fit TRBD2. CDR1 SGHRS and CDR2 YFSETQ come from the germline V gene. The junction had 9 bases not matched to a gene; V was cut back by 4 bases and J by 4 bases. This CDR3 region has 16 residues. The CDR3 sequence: CASSPFDGGGTGELFF. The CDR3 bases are TGCGCCAGCAGCCCCTTTGACGGGGGGGGCACCGGGGAGCTGTTTTTT.

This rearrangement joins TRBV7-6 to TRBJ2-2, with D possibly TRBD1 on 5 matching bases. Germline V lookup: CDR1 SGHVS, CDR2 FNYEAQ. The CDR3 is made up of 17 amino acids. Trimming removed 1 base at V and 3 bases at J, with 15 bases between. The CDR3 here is CASSLVTPDSHTGELFF. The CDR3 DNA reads TGTGCCAGCAGCTTAGTCACCCCCGACAGTCACACCGGGGAGCTGTTTTTT.

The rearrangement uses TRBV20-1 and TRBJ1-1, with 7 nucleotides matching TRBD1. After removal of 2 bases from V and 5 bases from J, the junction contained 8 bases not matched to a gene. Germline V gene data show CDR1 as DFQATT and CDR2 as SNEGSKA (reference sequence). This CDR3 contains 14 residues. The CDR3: CSARKTGLRTEAFF. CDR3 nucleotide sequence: TGCAGTGCTAGAAAGACAGGGTTACGGACTGAAGCTTTCTTT.

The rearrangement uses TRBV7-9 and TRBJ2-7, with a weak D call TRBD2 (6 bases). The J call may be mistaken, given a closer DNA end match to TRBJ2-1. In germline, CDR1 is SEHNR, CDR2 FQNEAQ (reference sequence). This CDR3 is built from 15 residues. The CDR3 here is CASSLSGDPYNEQFF. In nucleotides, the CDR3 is TGTGCCAGCAGCTTATCGGGGGATCCCTACAATGAGCAGTTCTTC.

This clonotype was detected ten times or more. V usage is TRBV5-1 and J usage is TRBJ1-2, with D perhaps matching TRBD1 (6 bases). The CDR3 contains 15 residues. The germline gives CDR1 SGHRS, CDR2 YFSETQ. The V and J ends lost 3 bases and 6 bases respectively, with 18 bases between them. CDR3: CASSSLVQGTDGYTF. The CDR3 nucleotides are TGCGCCAGCAGCTCACTCGTACAGGGTACTGATGGCTACACCTTC.

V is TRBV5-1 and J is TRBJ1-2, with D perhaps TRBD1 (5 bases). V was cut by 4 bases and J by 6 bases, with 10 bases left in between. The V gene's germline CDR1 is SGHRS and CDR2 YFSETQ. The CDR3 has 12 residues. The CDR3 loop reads CASSGGRDGYTF. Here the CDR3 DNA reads TGCGCCAGCAGCGGGGGGAGGGATGGCTACACCTTC.

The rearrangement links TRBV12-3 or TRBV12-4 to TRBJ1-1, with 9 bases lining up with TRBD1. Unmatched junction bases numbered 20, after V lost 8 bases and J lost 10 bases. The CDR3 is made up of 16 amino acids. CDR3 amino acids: CASRSQGAFKGPPAFF. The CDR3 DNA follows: TGTGCCAGCCGCTCACAGGGGGCCTTTAAGGGTCCGCCAGCTTTCTTT.

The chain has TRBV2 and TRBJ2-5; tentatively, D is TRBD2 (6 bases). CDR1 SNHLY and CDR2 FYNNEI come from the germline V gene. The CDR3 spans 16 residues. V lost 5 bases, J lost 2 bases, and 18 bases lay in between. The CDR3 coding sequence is TGTGCCAGCAGTTACGCCCGACTAGGTGGACAAGAGACCCAGTACTTC. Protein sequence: CASSYARLGGQETQYF.

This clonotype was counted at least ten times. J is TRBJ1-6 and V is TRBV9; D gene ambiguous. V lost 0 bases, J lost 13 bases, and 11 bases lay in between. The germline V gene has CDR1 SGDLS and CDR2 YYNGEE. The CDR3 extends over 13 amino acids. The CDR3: CASSVGYRYPLHF. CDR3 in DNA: TGTGCCAGCAGCGTAGGGTACCGCTACCCCCTCCACTTT. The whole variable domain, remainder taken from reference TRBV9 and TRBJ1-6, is DSGVTQTPKHLITATGQRVTLRCSPRSGDLSVYWYQQSLDQGLQFLIQYYNGEERAKGNILERFSAQQFPDLHSELNLSSLELGDSALYFCASSVGYRYPLHFGNGTRLTVT.

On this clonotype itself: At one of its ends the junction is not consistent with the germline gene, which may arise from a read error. This CDR3 is CRIPRGNTGELFF. The CDR3 DNA follows: TGCAGGATTCCGAGGGGGAACACTGGGGAGCTGTTTTTT. The J gene is TRBJ2-2, the V gene TRBV20-1, with D tentatively TRBD1 (6 bases). Germline-derived CDR1 and CDR2 are DFQATT and SNEGSKA (reference sequence). This CDR3 has 13 residues.

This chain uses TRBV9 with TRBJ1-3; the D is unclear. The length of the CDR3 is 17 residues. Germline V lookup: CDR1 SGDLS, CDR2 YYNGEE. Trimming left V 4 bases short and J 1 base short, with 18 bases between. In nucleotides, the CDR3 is TGTGCCAGCAGCCCCCCCCGGGCCCCACGTTCTGGAAACACCATATATTTT. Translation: CASSPPRAPRSGNTIYF.

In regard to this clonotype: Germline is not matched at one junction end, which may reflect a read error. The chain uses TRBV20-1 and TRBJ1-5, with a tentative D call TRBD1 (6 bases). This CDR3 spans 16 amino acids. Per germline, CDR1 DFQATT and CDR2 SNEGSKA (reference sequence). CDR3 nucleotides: TGCAGTGCTAGAGCTTCAGGGGACCCAGGGAATCGGCCCCAGCATTTT. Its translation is CSARASGDPGNRPQHF.

Here the CDR3 DNA reads TGTGCCATCAGTGTTAGGTTCAACTACGAGCAGTACTTC. Amino acid sequence: CAISVRFNYEQYF. The J gene is TRBJ2-7, the V gene TRBV10-3; the D is unclear. Germline values: CDR1 ENHRY, CDR2 SYGVKD. Trimming pared 4 bases from V and 3 bases from J, leaving 10 bases between. There are 13 residues in the CDR3.

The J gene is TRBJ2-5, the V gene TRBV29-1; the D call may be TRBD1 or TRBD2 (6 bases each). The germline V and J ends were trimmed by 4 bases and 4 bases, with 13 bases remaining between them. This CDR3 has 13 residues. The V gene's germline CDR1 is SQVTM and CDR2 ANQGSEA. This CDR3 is CSVVTGGGETQYF. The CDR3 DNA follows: TGCAGCGTTGTGACCGGGGGCGGAGAGACCCAGTACTTC.

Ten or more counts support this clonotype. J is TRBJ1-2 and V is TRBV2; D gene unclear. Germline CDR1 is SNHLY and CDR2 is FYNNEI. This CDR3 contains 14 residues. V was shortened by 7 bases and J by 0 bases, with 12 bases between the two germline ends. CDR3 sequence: CASNVGDPNYGYTF. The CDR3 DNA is TGTGCCAGCAATGTTGGAGACCCTAACTATGGCTACACCTTC.

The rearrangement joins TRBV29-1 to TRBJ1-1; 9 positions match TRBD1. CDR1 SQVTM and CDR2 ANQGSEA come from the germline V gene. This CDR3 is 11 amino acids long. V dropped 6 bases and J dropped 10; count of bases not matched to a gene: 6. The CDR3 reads CSVDDRGGAFF. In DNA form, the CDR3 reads TGCAGCGTCGATGACAGGGGGGGAGCTTTCTTT. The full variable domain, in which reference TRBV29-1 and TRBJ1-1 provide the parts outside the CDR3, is SAVISQKPSRDICQRGTSLTIQCQVDSQVTMMFWYRQQPGQSLTLIATANQGSEATYESGFVIDKFPISRPNLTFSTLTVSNMSPEDSSIYLCSVDDRGGAFFGQGTRLTVV.

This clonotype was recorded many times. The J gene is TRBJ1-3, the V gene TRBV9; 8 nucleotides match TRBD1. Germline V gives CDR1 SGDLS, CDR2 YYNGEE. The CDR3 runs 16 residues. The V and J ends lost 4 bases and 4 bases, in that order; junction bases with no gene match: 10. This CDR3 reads CASSPNSRGRGNTIYF. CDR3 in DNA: TGTGCCAGCAGCCCGAACTCCAGGGGGCGAGGAAACACCATATATTTT.

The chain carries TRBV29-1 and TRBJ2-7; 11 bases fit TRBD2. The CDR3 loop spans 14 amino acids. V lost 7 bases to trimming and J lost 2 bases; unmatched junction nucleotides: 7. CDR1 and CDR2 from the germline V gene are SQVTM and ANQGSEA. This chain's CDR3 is CSAVKTSGAYEQYF. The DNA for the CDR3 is TGCAGCGCTGTGAAGACTAGCGGGGCCTACGAGCAGTACTTC.